This entry is about one T cell receptor (beta chain). The data were produced by immunoSEQ multiplex PCR, yet TCRdb's version contains in-frame clones alone and is incomplete. The sample holds roughly 2,500,000 clones, roughly 93% seen once. The sample is drawn from a study of shared clonotypes between healthy human individuals. This CDR3 is built from 14 residues. Deletions cut 1 base from V and 6 bases from J, with 10 bases between. CDR1 SGHDN and CDR2 FVKESK come from the germline V gene. Sequenced sample: naive CD4+ T cells from PBMCs. Subset given: CD45RA+ positively selected. The sequence came from a young man in good health. Some clones in this sample may be carry-over from other donors' samples. The chain uses TRBV14 and TRBJ2-4; D is undetermined. In nucleotides, the CDR3 is TGTGCCAGCAGCCAAGTTGGCAGCATAAACATTCAGTACTTC. Protein: CASSQVGSINIQYF.